The 23 T cell receptor beta chains given below trace back to one sample, sequenced in a study of control samples from healthy donors and cancer patients. The table came from immunoSEQ multiplex PCR; TCRdb's copy has only in-frame clones and leaves some out. This repertoire shows about 7,400 clones, approximately 81% found once; its top ten account for 25% to 30%. Source material: PBMCs. These receptors were taken from a man between 65 and 85 years old with lung cancer.

Here the CDR3 reads CASTPGPYEQYF. The CDR3 coding sequence is TGTGCCAGCACTCCTGGACCCTACGAGCAGTACTTC. The chain combines TRBV28 with TRBJ2-7; D call uncertain. The germline V and J ends were trimmed by 7 bases and 2 bases, with 9 bases remaining between them. The CDR3 contains 12 residues. CDR1 is MDHEN, CDR2 SYDVKM, per germline.

This chain joins TRBV4-1 and TRBJ2-4; the D gene is possibly TRBD2 (5 bases). The CDR3 sequence is 14 residues long. Per the germline V gene, CDR1 is MGHRA and CDR2 is YSYEKL. V lost 1 base, J lost 7 bases, and 11 bases lay in between. CDR3 residues: CASSQVGPGNIQYF. The CDR3 DNA sequence: TGCGCCAGCAGCCAAGTCGGACCGGGGAACATTCAGTACTTC.

J is TRBJ1-1 and V is TRBV13, with no clear D. V lost 4 bases, J lost 1 base, and 4 bases lay in between. Germline V gene sequence: CDR1 PRHDT, CDR2 FYEKMQ (reference sequence). The CDR3 runs to 12 residues. CDR3 nucleotide sequence: TGTGCCAGCAGCTGGGGGAACACTGAAGCTTTCTTT. Its translation is CASSWGNTEAFF.

This chain connects TRBV5-1 to TRBJ1-1; D might be TRBD1 (5 bases). Germline-derived CDR1 and CDR2 are SGHRS and YFSETQ. This CDR3 region has 14 residues. Trimming removed 0 bases from V and 0 bases from J, with 6 bases in between. This chain's CDR3 is CASSLGQMNTEAFF. For the CDR3, the DNA is TGCGCCAGCAGCTTGGGACAGATGAACACTGAAGCTTTCTTT.

This clone was counted only a few times. The V gene is TRBV18, the J gene TRBJ1-1; TRBD1 matches 7 bases. Losses at the gene ends were 3 bases for V and 5 bases for J; bases not matched to a gene: 6. The CDR3 has 14 residues. Germline values: CDR1 KGHSH, CDR2 LQKENI. The CDR3 sequence is CASSPQGVVTEAFF. Here the CDR3 DNA reads TGTGCCAGCTCACCCCAGGGGGTAGTGACTGAAGCTTTCTTT.

The chain employs TRBV5-1 and TRBJ1-6; D is perhaps TRBD1 (5 bases). This CDR3 contains 13 residues. Germline CDR1 reads SGHRS; CDR2 reads YFSETQ. V was cut by 4 bases and J by 8 bases, with 10 bases left in between. The CDR3 reads CASSLGVDSPLHF. CDR3 nucleotides: TGCGCCAGCAGCCTAGGGGTAGATTCACCCCTCCACTTT.

This chain joins TRBV9 and TRBJ1-1, with D unclear. CDR3 size: 13 residues. V lost 4 bases, J lost 1 base, and 8 bases lay in between. Per the germline V gene, CDR1 is SGDLS and CDR2 is YYNGEE. CDR3 DNA: TGTGCCAGCAGCCCTGACACGAACACTGAAGCTTTCTTT. This sequence encodes CASSPDTNTEAFF.

The rearrangement joins TRBV7-9 to TRBJ2-2; D is possibly TRBD1 or TRBD2 (5 bases each). CDR1 SEHNR and CDR2 FQNEAQ come from the germline V gene (reference sequence). There are 15 residues in the CDR3. The V gene lost 6 bases and the J gene lost 4 bases, with 15 bases spanning the gap. Here the CDR3 reads CASRPGAGFTGELFF. The CDR3 DNA follows: TGTGCCAGCAGACCCGGGGCAGGGTTCACCGGGGAGCTGTTTTTT.

The gene calls are TRBV3-1 (or the pseudogene TRBV3-2) and TRBJ2-1; TRBD2 agrees at 9 bases. The trim removed 2 bases at V and 9 bases at J, leaving 5 bases unmatched. Germline values: CDR1 LGHDT, CDR2 YNNKEL (reference sequence). This CDR3 has 14 residues. The CDR3 spells CASSQLAGLSEQFF. In DNA form, the CDR3 reads TGTGCCAGCAGCCAACTAGCGGGACTCAGTGAGCAGTTCTTC.

The V gene is TRBV6-5, the J gene TRBJ2-1, with 10 bases aligning to TRBD2. Unmatched junction bases numbered 9, after V lost 8 bases and J lost 5 bases. Germline CDR1 reads MNHEY; CDR2 reads SVGAGI. The CDR3 is made up of 15 amino acids. Written as DNA, the CDR3 is TGTGCCAGCGAAGCAGCGGGAGGGCTGGACAATGAGCAGTTCTTC. This translates into CASEAAGGLDNEQFF.

The rearrangement uses TRBV28 and TRBJ1-3; a possible D gene is TRBD1 (5 bases). Trimming left V 6 bases short and J 2 bases short, with 8 bases between. The CDR3 totals 13 residues. Per germline, CDR1 MDHEN and CDR2 SYDVKM. CDR3: CASSSGPGNTIYF. In nucleotides, the CDR3 is TGTGCCAGCAGCTCAGGGCCTGGAAACACCATATATTTT.

The gene calls are TRBV2 and TRBJ1-5, with D unresolved. The germline CDR1 and CDR2 sequences are SNHLY and FYNNEI. V was shortened by 4 bases and J by 7 bases, with 11 bases between the two germline ends. The CDR3 contains 13 residues. In DNA, the CDR3 is TGTGCCAGCAGTGGCAGAGGAGAGCAGCCCCAGCATTTT. It is translated as CASSGRGEQPQHF.

The chain recombines TRBV7-2 with TRBJ2-1, with 13 bases aligning to TRBD2. V shed 2 bases, J shed 12 bases, and the junction held 7 bases outside the gene matches. The CDR3 is made up of 15 amino acids. Germline CDR1 SGHTA, CDR2 FQGNSA. The CDR3 loop reads CASSLIRTSGSVQFF. The CDR3 DNA reads TGTGCCAGCAGCTTAATCCGGACTAGCGGGAGTGTGCAGTTCTTC.

This sequence joins TRBV7-2 and TRBJ2-1; 15 bases map to TRBD2. The trim removed 6 bases at V and 1 base at J, leaving 7 bases unmatched. Germline CDR1 reads SGHTA; CDR2 reads FQGNSA. The CDR3 has 18 residues. CDR3 nucleotides: TGTGCCAGCAGACGGACTAGCGGGAGGGCTTTTTCCTACAATGAGCAGTTCTTC. It is translated as CASRRTSGRAFSYNEQFF. Filled out from reference TRBV7-2 and TRBJ2-1, the complete variable domain reads GAGVSQSPSNKVTEKGKDVELRCDPISGHTALYWYRQSLGQGLEFLIYFQGNSAPDKSGLPSDRFSAERTGGSVSTLTIQRTQQEDSAVYLCASRRTSGRAFSYNEQFFGPGTRLTVL.

This sequence joins TRBV6-4 and TRBJ2-6, with no clear D. Germline CDR1 reads MRHNA; CDR2 reads SNTAGT. V was clipped by 2 bases and J by 0 bases, with 2 bases between them. This CDR3 is 14 amino acids long. CDR3 in DNA: TGTGCCAGCAGTGACAACTCTGGGGCCAACGTCCTGACTTTC. Encoded protein: CASSDNSGANVLTF.

V gene TRBV7-2 combines with J gene TRBJ1-6, with a possible D match to TRBD1 (5 bases). The V gene's germline CDR1 is SGHTA and CDR2 FQGNSA. This CDR3 region has 17 residues. Trimming pared 5 bases from V and 10 bases from J, leaving 24 bases between. The CDR3 DNA reads as TGTGCCAGCAGCAACAAAAAACCGACAGAGGGTAACTCACCCCTCCACTTT. Translated: CASSNKKPTEGNSPLHF.

This clone was counted once. This sequence joins TRBV4-3 and TRBJ1-4; D is uncertain. This CDR3 spans 16 amino acids. CDR1 is LGHNA and CDR2 is YSLEER in the germline V gene. V was trimmed by 0 bases and J by 0 bases, leaving 8 bases between them. CDR3 in DNA: TGCGCCAGCAGCCAAGAAGGGCCCCCAACTAATGAAAAACTGTTTTTT. Translated, it gives CASSQEGPPTNEKLFF.

The chain links TRBV5-6 to TRBJ2-7; D not certain. The germline V gene has CDR1 SGHDT and CDR2 YYEEEE. The ends were cut back, 2 bases at V and 2 bases at J, with 11 bases in the middle. CDR3 size: 14 residues. CDR3 nucleotides: TGTGCCAGCAGCTTCATCTCAGTTACCTACGAGCAGTACTTC. Translating gives CASSFISVTYEQYF.

The CDR3 sequence: CAWSAHSYEQYF. The CDR3 nucleotides are TGTGCCTGGAGCGCACACTCCTACGAGCAGTACTTC. The V gene is TRBV30, the J gene TRBJ2-7; D is ambiguous. V was pared by 3 bases and J by 0 bases, with 6 bases between. Germline values: CDR1 GTSNPN, CDR2 SVGIG (reference sequence). The CDR3 is 12 residues long.

The chain recombines TRBV19 with TRBJ2-1; no clear D. V was pared by 5 bases and J by 4 bases, with 3 bases between. Germline assignment: CDR1 LNHDA and CDR2 SQIVND (reference sequence). CDR3 length: 11 amino acids. The CDR3 loop reads CASSLYNEQFF. The DNA of the CDR3 is TGTGCCAGTAGTCTATACAATGAGCAGTTCTTC.

The chain links TRBV28 to TRBJ1-2; D might be TRBD1 (5 bases). Germline CDR1 is MDHEN and CDR2 is SYDVKM. The V end was cut by 3 bases, the J end by 9 bases, with 14 bases between. The CDR3 runs to 13 residues. The chain's CDR3 is CASSLAGTGRYTF. In DNA form, the CDR3 reads TGTGCCAGCAGTTTGGCGGGGACCGGCCGCTACACCTTC.

The genes are TRBV7-8 and TRBJ2-7, with no clear D. Trimming removed 1 base at V and 0 bases at J, with 4 bases between. The germline V gene encodes CDR1 SGHVS and CDR2 FQNEAQ. This CDR3 spans 13 amino acids. CDR3 DNA sequence: TGTGCCAGCAGCTTAGGGTTCTCCTACGAGCAGTACTTC. This codes for CASSLGFSYEQYF. Together with reference TRBV7-8 and TRBJ2-7, the CDR3 gives the full variable domain: GAGVSQSPRYKVAKRGQDVALRCDPISGHVSLFWYQQALGQGPEFLTYFQNEAQLDKSGLPSDRFFAERPEGSVSTLKIQRTQQEDSAVYLCASSLGFSYEQYFGPGTRLTVT.

This chain joins TRBV30 and TRBJ2-3; unclear D gene. Germline V gene data show CDR1 as GTSNPN and CDR2 as SVGIG (reference sequence). CDR3 length: 13 residues. Trimming shortened V by 3 bases and J by 2 bases, and 9 bases separated the two germline ends. The CDR3 bases are TGTGCCTGGAGATGGGAATACACAGATACGCAGTATTTT. Protein sequence: CAWRWEYTDTQYF.